This T cell receptor (beta chain) stems from a study of blood T cell repertoires in COVID-19. At the level of the study: Acute-phase and convalescent COVID-19 samples originated in the United States, Italy and Spain. Sources were T cells, B-cell-depleted T cells, or PBMCs; the material itself was cDNA or gDNA.

Under the authors' procedure: Reference gene primer amplification gave estimated nucleated cell counts. This table comes from immunoSEQ multiplex PCR, and its TCRdb copy is limited to in-frame clones, with some not included. The DNA was the basis for D and trimming; V, J and clone size are from that table. The sample yields under 200,000 clones, 74% seen once. Trimming took 4 bases from V and 4 from J; bases not matched to a gene: 2. Germline V lookup: CDR1 SGHRS, CDR2 YFSETQ. The CDR3 covers 13 residues. The clonotype originates from an elderly woman with acute or convalescent COVID-19. The chain links TRBV5-1 to TRBJ1-1, with 9 bases matching TRBD1. Sequences were obtained from peripheral blood. In DNA form, the CDR3 reads TGCGCCAGCAGCAGGGACAGGGTCACTGAAGCTTTCTTT. Its protein is CASSRDRVTEAFF.